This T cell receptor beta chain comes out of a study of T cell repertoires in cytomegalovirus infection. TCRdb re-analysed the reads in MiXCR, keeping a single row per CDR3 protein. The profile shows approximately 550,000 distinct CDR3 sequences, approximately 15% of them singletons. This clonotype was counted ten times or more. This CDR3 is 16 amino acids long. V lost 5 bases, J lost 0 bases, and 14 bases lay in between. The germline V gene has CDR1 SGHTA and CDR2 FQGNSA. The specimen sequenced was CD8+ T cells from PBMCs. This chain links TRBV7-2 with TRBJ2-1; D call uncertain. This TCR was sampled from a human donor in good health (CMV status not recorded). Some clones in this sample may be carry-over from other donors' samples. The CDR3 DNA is TGTGCCAGCAGCCTCCTGACGGCCAGCTCCTACAATGAGCAGTTCTTC. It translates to CASSLLTASSYNEQFF.